The entry below gives a single T cell receptor beta chain sequence along with its context. This sample is part of a study of graft-versus-host responses after intestinal transplantation. Measured with immunoSEQ multiplex PCR; TCRdb has only the in-frame clones, and not every one. The table lists about 98,000 clones, about 82% of them singletons. Per germline, CDR1 LNHDA and CDR2 SQIVND (reference sequence). The CDR3 length is 14 residues. With 4 bases removed from V and 4 bases from J, the gap between germline ends came to 13 bases. Material: PBMCs, obtained 255 days after intestinal transplant. The V gene is TRBV19, the J gene TRBJ1-2; D uncertain. This TCR derives from a human patient who received an intestinal transplant, so some T cells may come from the graft donor. The CDR3 is CASSKGYSPYGYTF. CDR3 nucleotide sequence: TGTGCCAGTAGTAAGGGCTACAGCCCCTATGGCTACACCTTC.